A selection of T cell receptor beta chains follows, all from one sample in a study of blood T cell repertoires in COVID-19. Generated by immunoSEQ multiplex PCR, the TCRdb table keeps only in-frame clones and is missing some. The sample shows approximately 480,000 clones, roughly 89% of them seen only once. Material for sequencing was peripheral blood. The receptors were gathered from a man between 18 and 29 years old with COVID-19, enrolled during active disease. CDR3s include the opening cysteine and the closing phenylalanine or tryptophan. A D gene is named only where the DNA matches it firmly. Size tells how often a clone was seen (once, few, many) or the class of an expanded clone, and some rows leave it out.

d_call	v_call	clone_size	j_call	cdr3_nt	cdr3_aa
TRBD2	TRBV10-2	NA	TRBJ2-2	TGCGCCAGCAGTGACCCCGCCGTGGGACTAGCGGGGGGGCGGAACGGGGAGCTGTTTTTT	CASSDPAVGLAGGRNGELFF
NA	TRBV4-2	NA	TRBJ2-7	TGTGCCAGCAGCCAAGGATTGGCTAGCGCACAGAGCTCCTACGAGCAGTACTTC	CASSQGLASAQSSYEQYF
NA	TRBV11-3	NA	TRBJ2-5	TGTGCCAGCAGCGGGGGGTTTGGAGAGACCCAGTACTTC	CASSGGFGETQYF
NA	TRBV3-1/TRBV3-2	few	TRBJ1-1	TGTGCCAGCAGCCAAGATACGGCGAGGTTCTGGACTGAAGCTTTCTTT	CASSQDTARFWTEAFF
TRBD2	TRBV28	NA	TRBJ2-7	TGTGCCAGCAGCCCTGGGACTAGCGGAAGTATCTACGAGCAGTACTTC	CASSPGTSGSIYEQYF
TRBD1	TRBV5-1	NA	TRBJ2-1	TGCGCCAGCAGCTTGGCTCGGACAGGCCCCACCTACAATGAGCAGTTCTTC	CASSLARTGPTYNEQFF
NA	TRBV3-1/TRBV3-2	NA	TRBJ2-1	TGTGCCAGCAGCCAAGATTATCTGAGTGAGCAGTTCTTC	CASSQDYLSEQFF
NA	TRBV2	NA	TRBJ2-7	TGTGCCAGCAGTGAACCTGGAGCGGGACATTCGCAGTACTTC	CASSEPGAGHSQYF
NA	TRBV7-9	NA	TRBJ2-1	TGTGCCATTCGAGCAGGGTACAATGAGCAGTTCTTC	CAIRAGYNEQFF
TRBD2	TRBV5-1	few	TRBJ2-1	TGCGCCAGCAGCCTACTAGCGGGGGGGCCGGGGGCCAATGAGCAGTTCTTC	CASSLLAGGPGANEQFF
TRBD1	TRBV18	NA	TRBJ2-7	TGTGCCAGCTCACCCGGGACAGGGGGATTCTACGAGCAGTACTTC	CASSPGTGGFYEQYF
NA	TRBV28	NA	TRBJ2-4	TGTGCCAGCAGCCCTTCCATGGCCATTCAGTACTTC	CASSPSMAIQYF
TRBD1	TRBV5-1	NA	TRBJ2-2	TGCGCCAGCAGCTTGGCCGCCCGGACAGGGAACACCGGGGAGCTGTTTTTT	CASSLAARTGNTGELFF
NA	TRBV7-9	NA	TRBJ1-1	TGTGCCAGCAGCTTAGCGCGGGCAGGGGCGAACACTGAAGCTTTCTTT	CASSLARAGANTEAFF